The 13 T cell receptor beta chains given below trace back to one sample, sequenced in a study of STAT5B mutations in CD4+ large granular lymphocyte leukemia. Assay used: immunoSEQ multiplex PCR; TCRdb lists only in-frame clones, some missing. The sample has around 23,000 clones, about four fifths seen once; the top ten hold 8.6%. Sequenced input: CD4+ T cells from blood buffy coats. The receptor source for this set is a human donor in good health.

The rearrangement joins TRBV7-8 to TRBJ2-7; D not resolved. CDR3 length: 11 amino acids. Deletions cut 4 bases from V and 2 bases from J, with 3 bases between. Looked up from germline, CDR1 is SGHVS and CDR2 is FQNEAQ. The CDR3 DNA sequence: TGTGCCAGCAGCTCTCCCTACGAGCAGTACTTC. Protein product: CASSSPYEQYF. Drawing the rest from reference TRBV7-8 and TRBJ2-7, the complete variable domain is GAGVSQSPRYKVAKRGQDVALRCDPISGHVSLFWYQQALGQGPEFLTYFQNEAQLDKSGLPSDRFFAERPEGSVSTLKIQRTQQEDSAVYLCASSSPYEQYFGPGTRLTVT.

V and J are TRBV7-2 and TRBJ2-1; TRBD2 aligns across 10 bases. Germline V gene data show CDR1 as SGHTA and CDR2 as FQGNSA. The CDR3 covers 14 residues. J was trimmed by 8 bases and V by 0 bases; bases with no gene match: 1. The CDR3 spells CASSLATSGYEQFF. The CDR3 DNA reads TGTGCCAGCAGCTTAGCGACTAGCGGGTATGAGCAGTTCTTC. Using reference TRBV7-2 and TRBJ2-1 for the parts outside the CDR3, the full variable domain is GAGVSQSPSNKVTEKGKDVELRCDPISGHTALYWYRQSLGQGLEFLIYFQGNSAPDKSGLPSDRFSAERTGGSVSTLTIQRTQQEDSAVYLCASSLATSGYEQFFGPGTRLTVL.

The V call is TRBV5-1, the J call TRBJ1-3, with 7 bases lining up with TRBD1. V gave up 0 bases and J gave up 3 bases; unmatched junction bases: 3. CDR3 length: 15 amino acids. Germline lookup yields CDR1 SGHRS and CDR2 YFSETQ. This chain's CDR3 is CASSLETGSGNTIYF. For the CDR3, the DNA is TGCGCCAGCAGCTTGGAGACAGGGAGTGGAAACACCATATATTTT.

The rearrangement links TRBV5-1 to TRBJ2-2; either TRBD1 or TRBD2 may supply D (5 bases each). V shed 7 bases and J shed 4 bases, with 14 bases lying between them. Germline assignment: CDR1 SGHRS and CDR2 YFSETQ. CDR3 length: 14 residues. Here the CDR3 reads CASEAGTGTGELFF. In DNA form, the CDR3 reads TGCGCCAGCGAGGCCGGGACGGGCACCGGGGAGCTGTTTTTT.

The chain is built from TRBV30 and TRBJ1-3; 8 nucleotides line up with TRBD1. The germline V gene encodes CDR1 GTSNPN and CDR2 SVGIG (reference sequence). The V and J ends lost 3 bases and 0 bases, in that order; junction bases with no gene match: 10. The CDR3 contains 17 residues. The CDR3 bases are TGTGCCTGGAGCGCAGGGGGCCTGGGGCTCTCTGGAAACACCATATATTTT. The encoded protein is CAWSAGGLGLSGNTIYF.

This sequence joins TRBV28 and TRBJ1-5; D gene unclear. The CDR3 is 16 residues long. Germline V gives CDR1 MDHEN, CDR2 SYDVKM. The germline V and J ends were trimmed by 3 bases and 3 bases, with 15 bases remaining between them. For the CDR3, the DNA is TGTGCCAGCAGTTTCAGATTCCGGACGCTCAATCAGCCCCAGCATTTT. It codes for CASSFRFRTLNQPQHF.

The chain links TRBV11-2 to TRBJ2-7, with 8 positions matching TRBD2. The J segment lost 0 bases and the V segment lost 5 bases, leaving 6 bases of the junction unmatched. This CDR3 has 15 amino acids. Germline-derived CDR1 and CDR2 are SGHAT and FQNNGV. The CDR3 spells CASSLRGDDSYEQYF. CDR3 nucleotides: TGTGCCAGCAGCCTGCGGGGGGACGACTCCTACGAGCAGTACTTC.

The rearrangement links TRBV11-2 to TRBJ2-3; tentative D call: TRBD2 (7 bases). V lost 4 bases and J lost 6, with 17 bases in between. The CDR3 length is 15 residues. The germline gives CDR1 SGHAT, CDR2 FQNNGV. DNA for the CDR3: TGTGCCAGCAGCTCCCGGGGGGCGGGGTCTGATACGCAGTATTTT. It codes for CASSSRGAGSDTQYF.

CDR3 in DNA: TGTGCCAGCAGTTTATCTCGGGGACTAGGCTCCCTCTCCTACGAGCAGTACTTC. Amino acids: CASSLSRGLGSLSYEQYF. This chain connects TRBV28 to TRBJ2-7, with TRBD2 matching 8 bases. V was pared by 1 base and J by 0 bases, with 11 bases of the junction left unmatched. The CDR3 sequence is 18 residues long. Germline CDR1 MDHEN, CDR2 SYDVKM.

The gene calls are TRBV14 and TRBJ2-6; TRBD2 agrees at 9 bases. The CDR3 extends over 17 amino acids. CDR1 is SGHDN and CDR2 is FVKESK in the germline V gene. The junction had 3 bases not matched to a gene; V was cut back by 1 base and J by 2 bases. Here the CDR3 DNA reads TGTGCCAGCAGCCAAGGATCTAGCGGGGCTGGGGCCAACGTCCTGACTTTC. It specifies CASSQGSSGAGANVLTF.

This chain links TRBV7-2 with TRBJ2-3, with D possibly being TRBD1 or TRBD2 (5 bases each). CDR1 and CDR2 from the germline V gene are SGHTA and FQGNSA. The V gene lost 5 bases and the J gene lost 5 bases, with 17 bases spanning the gap. This CDR3 is built from 15 residues. CDR3 amino acids: CASSDLGAGRDTQYF. CDR3 nucleotides: TGTGCCAGCAGCGACCTCGGGGCAGGCCGAGATACGCAGTATTTT.

V usage is TRBV9 and J usage is TRBJ2-5, with TRBD2 matching 7 bases. This CDR3 is built from 13 residues. Germline assignment: CDR1 SGDLS and CDR2 YYNGEE. The ends lost 4 bases at V and 5 bases at J; junction bases unmatched: 5. CDR3 amino acids: CASSLGLTETQYF. The CDR3, as DNA: TGTGCCAGCAGCTTGGGACTAACGGAGACCCAGTACTTC.

The J gene is TRBJ2-1, the V gene TRBV6-5; D not resolved. Trimming pared 3 bases from V and 2 bases from J, leaving 14 bases between. Germline V gives CDR1 MNHEY, CDR2 SVGAGI. The CDR3 loop spans 16 amino acids. The DNA for the CDR3 is TGTGCCAGCAGTTATTTCTTTGACCCCACCTACAATGAGCAGTTCTTC. Translating it yields CASSYFFDPTYNEQFF.